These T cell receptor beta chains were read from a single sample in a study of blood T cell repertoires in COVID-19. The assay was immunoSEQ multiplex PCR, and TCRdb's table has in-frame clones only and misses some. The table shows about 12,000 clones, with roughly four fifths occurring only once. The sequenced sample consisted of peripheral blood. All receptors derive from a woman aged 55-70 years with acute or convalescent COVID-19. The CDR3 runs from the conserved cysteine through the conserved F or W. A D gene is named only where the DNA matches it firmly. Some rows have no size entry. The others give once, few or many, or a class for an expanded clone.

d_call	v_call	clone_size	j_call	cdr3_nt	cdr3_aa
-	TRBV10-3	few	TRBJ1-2	TGTGCCATCAGTGTCGCACAGCCAAATAACTATGGCTACACCTTC	CAISVAQPNNYGYTF
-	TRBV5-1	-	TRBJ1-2	TGCGCCAGCCACAGTAACTATGGCTACACCTTC	CASHSNYGYTF
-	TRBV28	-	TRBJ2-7	TGTGCCAGCAGTTTAATCGGGACTCCCACCTACGAGCAGTACTTC	CASSLIGTPTYEQYF
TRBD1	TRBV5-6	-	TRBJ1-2	TGTGCCAGCGGGACAGGGGGTTCTAACTATGGCTACACCTTC	CASGTGGSNYGYTF
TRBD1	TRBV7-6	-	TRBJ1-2	TGTGCCAGCAGCTCCTCGCCGGGACAGGCCCATGGCTACACCTTC	CASSSSPGQAHGYTF
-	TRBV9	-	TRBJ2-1	TGTGCCAGCAGCGGCCGGGAGTTCAGCTCCTACAATGAGCAGTTCTTC	CASSGREFSSYNEQFF
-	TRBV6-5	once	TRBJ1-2	TGTGCCACGGCCGCCCTCTGGGCCTATGGCTACACCTTC	CATAALWAYGYTF
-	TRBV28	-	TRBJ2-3	TGTGCCAGCAGCTGGCGGCCCCGCACAGATACGCAGTATTTT	CASSWRPRTDTQYF
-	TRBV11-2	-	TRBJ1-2	TGTGCCAGCAGCTTAGAGAGGCAGGCTAGGTTGGCTACAGGGTTGAATGGCTACACCTTC	CASSLERQARLATGLNGYTF
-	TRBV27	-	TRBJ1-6	TGTGCCAGCAGTGACAGAAATTCACCCCTCCACTTT	CASSDRNSPLHF
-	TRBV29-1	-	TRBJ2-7	TGCAGCGTTGCCCCGGGGGTTACCTACGAGCAGTACTTC	CSVAPGVTYEQYF
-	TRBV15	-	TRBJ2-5	TGTGCCACCAGCAGAGATCCGAGCGTTCGAGAGACCCAGTACTTC	CATSRDPSVRETQYF
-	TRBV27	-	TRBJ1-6	TGTGCCAGCAGTTTACGGAGGTATAATTCACCCCTCCACTTT	CASSLRRYNSPLHF
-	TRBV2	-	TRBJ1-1	TGTGCCAGCAGTAACCCGGGGGAACCTGCGACTGAAGCTTTCTTT	CASSNPGEPATEAFF
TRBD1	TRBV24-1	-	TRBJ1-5	TGTGCCACCAGTGATTCAATGGGACAGGGGGCCGGGCAGCCCCAGCATTTT	CATSDSMGQGAGQPQHF
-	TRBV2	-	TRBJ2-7	TGTGCCAGCACCCGATGGGGGGTATCGGGCGAGCAGTACTTC	CASTRWGVSGEQYF
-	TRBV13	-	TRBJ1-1	TGTGCCAGCAGCTTCGAGGGCCCTGAAGCTTTCTTT	CASSFEGPEAFF
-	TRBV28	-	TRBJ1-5	TGTGCCAGCAGTCCTAGCGTCGGGTTCGCGCAGCCCCAGCATTTT	CASSPSVGFAQPQHF
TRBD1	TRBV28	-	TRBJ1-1	TGTGCCAGCAGTTTCGGGACAGCGAACACTGAAGCTTTCTTT	CASSFGTANTEAFF
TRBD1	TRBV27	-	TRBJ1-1	TGTGCCAGCAGTTTAGGGACAGAGAACACTGAAGCTTTCTTT	CASSLGTENTEAFF
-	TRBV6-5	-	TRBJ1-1	TGTGCCAGCAGCCCCCAGTCCAGGGGCACTGAAGCTTTCTTT	CASSPQSRGTEAFF
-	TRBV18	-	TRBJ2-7	TGTGCCAGCTCACCGCAAAGGACAGACGAGCAGTACTTC	CASSPQRTDEQYF
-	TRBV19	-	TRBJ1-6	TGTGCCAGTAGTAACGACAATAGCGGTTCACCCCTCCACTTT	CASSNDNSGSPLHF
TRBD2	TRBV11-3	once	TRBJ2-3	TGTGCCAGCAGCTTAGTAGCGGGGGCGAGCACAGATACGCAGTATTTT	CASSLVAGASTDTQYF
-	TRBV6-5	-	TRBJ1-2	TGTGCCAGCAGATATATTACGGGGGGCTACACCTTC	CASRYITGGYTF
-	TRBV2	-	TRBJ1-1	TGTGCCAGCAGTGAAGCGCCTAGGGGATGGGTGGTGAACACTGAAGCTTTCTTT	CASSEAPRGWVVNTEAFF
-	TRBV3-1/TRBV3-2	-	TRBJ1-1	TGTGCCAGCAGCCAAGAACGCCCATTTCCGTTGGGGGGGACTGAAGCTTTCTTT	CASSQERPFPLGGTEAFF
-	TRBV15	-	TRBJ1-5	TGTGCCACCAGCAGAACCGGGGGCAATCAGCCCCAGCATTTT	CATSRTGGNQPQHF
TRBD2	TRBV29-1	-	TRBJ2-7	TGCAGCGTTCTGAAACTAGCGGGGACCACCTACGAGCAGTACTTC	CSVLKLAGTTYEQYF
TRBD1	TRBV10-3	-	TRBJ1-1	TGTGCCATCAGTCCGACAGGGGCGAGCACTGAAGCTTTCTTT	CAISPTGASTEAFF
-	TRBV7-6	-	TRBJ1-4	TGTGCCAGCAGCCACCAAAGAGGCTACGGGGAAAAACTGTTTTTT	CASSHQRGYGEKLFF
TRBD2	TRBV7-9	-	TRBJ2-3	TGTGCCAGCAGCTTGACTAGCGGGGGCACAGATACGCAGTATTTT	CASSLTSGGTDTQYF
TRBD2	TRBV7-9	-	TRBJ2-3	TGTGCCATTAGCGGGGCCCCAGATACGCAGTATTTT	CAISGAPDTQYF
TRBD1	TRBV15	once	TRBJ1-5	TGTGCCACCAGCAGAGACGGGACAGGGGATCAGCCCCAGCATTTT	CATSRDGTGDQPQHF
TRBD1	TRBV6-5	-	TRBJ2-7	TGTGCCAGCAGGACCGTACAGGGGGTCGACTACGAGCAGTACTTC	CASRTVQGVDYEQYF
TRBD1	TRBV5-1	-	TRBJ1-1	TGCGCCAGCAGAGAAACAGGGGGCTACGAGCTCCGTCTTGAAGCTTTCTTT	CASRETGGYELRLEAFF
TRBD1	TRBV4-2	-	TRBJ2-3	TGTGCCAGCAGCCACGGGTCAGATGGACAGGGGAACCCCACAGCAGATACGCAGTATTTT	CASSHGSDGQGNPTADTQYF
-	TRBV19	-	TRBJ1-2	TGTGCCAGTAGTAATAGAGACAGGAGCCCTCACTATGGCTACACCTTC	CASSNRDRSPHYGYTF
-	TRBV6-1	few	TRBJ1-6	TGTGCCAGCAGTGAGGGGAGATTAAATTCACCCCTCCACTTT	CASSEGRLNSPLHF
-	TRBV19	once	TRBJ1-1	TGTGCCAGTATGGGGGGGCTCTTCATGAACACTGAAGCTTTCTTT	CASMGGLFMNTEAFF